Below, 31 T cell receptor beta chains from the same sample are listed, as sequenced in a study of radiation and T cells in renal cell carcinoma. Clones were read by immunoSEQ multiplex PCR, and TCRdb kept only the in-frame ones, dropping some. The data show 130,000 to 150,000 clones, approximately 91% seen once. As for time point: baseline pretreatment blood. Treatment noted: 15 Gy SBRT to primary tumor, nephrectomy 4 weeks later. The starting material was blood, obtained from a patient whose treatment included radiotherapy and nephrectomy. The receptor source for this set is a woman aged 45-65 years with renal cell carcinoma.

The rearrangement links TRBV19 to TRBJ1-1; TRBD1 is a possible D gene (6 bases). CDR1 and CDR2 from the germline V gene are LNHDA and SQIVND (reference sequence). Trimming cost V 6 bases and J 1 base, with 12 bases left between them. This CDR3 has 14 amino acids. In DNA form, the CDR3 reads TGTGCCAGTAGGACAGGACTGTGGAACACTGAAGCTTTCTTT. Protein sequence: CASRTGLWNTEAFF.

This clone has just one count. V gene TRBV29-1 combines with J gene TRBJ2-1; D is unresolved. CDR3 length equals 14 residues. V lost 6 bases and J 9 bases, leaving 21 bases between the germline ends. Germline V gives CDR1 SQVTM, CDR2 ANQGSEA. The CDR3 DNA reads TGCAGCGTAATGGTCATTACCCCTTCGGGTGAGCAGTTCTTC. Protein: CSVMVITPSGEQFF.

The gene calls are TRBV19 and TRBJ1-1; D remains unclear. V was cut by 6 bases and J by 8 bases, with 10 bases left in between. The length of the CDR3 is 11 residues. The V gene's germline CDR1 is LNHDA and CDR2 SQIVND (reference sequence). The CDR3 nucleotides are TGTGCCAGTAGACGCTGGACCGAAGCTTTCTTT. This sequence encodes CASRRWTEAFF. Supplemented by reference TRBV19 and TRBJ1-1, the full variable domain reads DGGITQSPKYLFRKEGQNVTLSCEQNLNHDAMYWYRQDPGQGLRLIYYSQIVNDFQKGDIAEGYSVSREKKESFPLTVTSAQKNPTAFYLCASRRWTEAFFGQGTRLTVV.

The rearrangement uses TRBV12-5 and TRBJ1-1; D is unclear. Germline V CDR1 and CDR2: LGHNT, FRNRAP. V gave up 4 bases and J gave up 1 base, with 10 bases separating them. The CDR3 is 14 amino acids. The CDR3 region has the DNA TGTGCTAGTGGTTCGCGATACAGGAACACTGAAGCTTTCTTT. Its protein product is CASGSRYRNTEAFF.

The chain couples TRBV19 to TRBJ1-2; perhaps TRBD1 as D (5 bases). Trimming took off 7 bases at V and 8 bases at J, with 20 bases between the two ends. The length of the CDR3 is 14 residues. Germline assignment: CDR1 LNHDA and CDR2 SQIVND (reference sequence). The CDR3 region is CASKQGQTIYGYTF. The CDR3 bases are TGTGCCAGTAAGCAGGGCCAAACTATCTACGGCTACACCTTC.

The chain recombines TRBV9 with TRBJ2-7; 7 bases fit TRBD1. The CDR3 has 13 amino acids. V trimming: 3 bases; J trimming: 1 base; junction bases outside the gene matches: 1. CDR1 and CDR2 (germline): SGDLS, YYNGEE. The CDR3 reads CASSEGQSYEQYF. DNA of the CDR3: TGTGCCAGCAGCGAGGGACAGTCCTACGAGCAGTACTTC.

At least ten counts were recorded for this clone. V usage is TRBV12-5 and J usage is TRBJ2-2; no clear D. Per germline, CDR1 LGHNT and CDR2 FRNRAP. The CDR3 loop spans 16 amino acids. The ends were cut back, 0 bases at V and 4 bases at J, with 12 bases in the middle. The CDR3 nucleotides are TGTGCTAGTGGTTTGGTCCTCCCTCGTGGCACCGGGGAGCTGTTTTTT. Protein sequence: CASGLVLPRGTGELFF.

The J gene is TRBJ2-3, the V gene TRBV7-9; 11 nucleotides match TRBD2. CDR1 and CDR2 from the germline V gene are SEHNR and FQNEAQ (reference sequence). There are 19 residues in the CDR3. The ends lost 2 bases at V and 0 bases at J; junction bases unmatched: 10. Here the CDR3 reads CASSLNVLAGGSSTDTQYF. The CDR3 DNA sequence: TGTGCCAGCAGCTTAAACGTGCTAGCGGGGGGATCTAGCACAGATACGCAGTATTTT.

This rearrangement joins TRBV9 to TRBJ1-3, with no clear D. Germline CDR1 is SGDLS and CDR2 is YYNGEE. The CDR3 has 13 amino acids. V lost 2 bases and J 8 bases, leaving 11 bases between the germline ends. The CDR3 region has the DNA TGTGCCAGCAGCGTCAGGTTCAGAGACACCATATATTTT. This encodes CASSVRFRDTIYF.

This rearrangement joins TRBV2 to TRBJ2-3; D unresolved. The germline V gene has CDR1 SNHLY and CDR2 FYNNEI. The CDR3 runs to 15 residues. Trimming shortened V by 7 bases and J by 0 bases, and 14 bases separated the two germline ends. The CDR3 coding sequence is TGTGCCAGCACCAGGACCTCGTTCAGCACAGATACGCAGTATTTT. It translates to CASTRTSFSTDTQYF. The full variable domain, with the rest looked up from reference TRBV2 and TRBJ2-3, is EPEVTQTPSHQVTQMGQEVILRCVPISNHLYFYWYRQILGQKVEFLVSFYNNEISEKSEIFDDQFSVERPDGSNFTLKIRSTKLEDSAMYFCASTRTSFSTDTQYFGPGTRLTVL.

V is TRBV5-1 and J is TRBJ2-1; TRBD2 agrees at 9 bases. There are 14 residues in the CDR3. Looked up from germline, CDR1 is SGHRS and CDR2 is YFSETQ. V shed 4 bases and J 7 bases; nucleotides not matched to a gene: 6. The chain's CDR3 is CASSHSGGSNEQFF. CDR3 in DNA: TGCGCCAGCAGCCATAGCGGGGGTTCTAATGAGCAGTTCTTC.

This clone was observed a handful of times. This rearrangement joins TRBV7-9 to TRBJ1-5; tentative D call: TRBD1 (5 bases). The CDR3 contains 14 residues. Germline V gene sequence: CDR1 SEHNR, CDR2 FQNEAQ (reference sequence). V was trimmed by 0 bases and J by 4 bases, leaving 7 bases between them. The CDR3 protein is CASSLAGGNQPQHF. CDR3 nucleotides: TGTGCCAGCAGCTTAGCGGGGGGAAATCAGCCCCAGCATTTT.

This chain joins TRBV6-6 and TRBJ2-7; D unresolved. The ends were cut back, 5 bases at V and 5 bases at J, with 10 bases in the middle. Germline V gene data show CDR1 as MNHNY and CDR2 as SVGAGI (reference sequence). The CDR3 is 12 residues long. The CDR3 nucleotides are TGTGCCAGCAGTCGACGGCCGGACGAGCAGTACTTC. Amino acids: CASSRRPDEQYF.

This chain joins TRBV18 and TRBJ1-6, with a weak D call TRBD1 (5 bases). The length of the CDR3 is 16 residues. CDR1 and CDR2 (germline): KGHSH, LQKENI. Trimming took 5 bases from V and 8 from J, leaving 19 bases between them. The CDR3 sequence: CASSSKGTARDSPLHF. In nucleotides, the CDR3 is TGTGCCAGCTCATCGAAAGGGACGGCTAGGGATTCACCCCTCCACTTT.

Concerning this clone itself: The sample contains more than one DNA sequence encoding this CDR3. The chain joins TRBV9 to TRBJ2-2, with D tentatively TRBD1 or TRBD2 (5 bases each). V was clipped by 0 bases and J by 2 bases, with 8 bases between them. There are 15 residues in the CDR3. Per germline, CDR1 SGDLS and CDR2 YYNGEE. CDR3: CASSVAGTNTGELFF. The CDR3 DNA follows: TGTGCCAGCAGCGTAGCAGGGACCAACACCGGGGAGCTGTTTTTT.

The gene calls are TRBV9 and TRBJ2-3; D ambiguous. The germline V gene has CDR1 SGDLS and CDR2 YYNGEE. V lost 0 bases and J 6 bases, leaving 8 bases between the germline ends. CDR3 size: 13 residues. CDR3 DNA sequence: TGTGCCAGCAGCGTAGATCGGGTGGATACGCAGTATTTT. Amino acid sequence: CASSVDRVDTQYF.

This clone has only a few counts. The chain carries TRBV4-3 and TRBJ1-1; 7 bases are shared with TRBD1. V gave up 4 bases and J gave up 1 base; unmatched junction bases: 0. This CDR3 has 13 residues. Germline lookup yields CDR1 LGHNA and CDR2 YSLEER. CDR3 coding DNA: TGCGCCAGCAGCCGGGACAGGAACACTGAAGCTTTCTTT. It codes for CASSRDRNTEAFF.

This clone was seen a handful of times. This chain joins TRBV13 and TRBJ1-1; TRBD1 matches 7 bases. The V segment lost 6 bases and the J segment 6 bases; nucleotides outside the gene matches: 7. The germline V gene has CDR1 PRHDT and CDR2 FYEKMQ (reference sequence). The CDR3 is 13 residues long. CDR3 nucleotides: TGTGCCAGCAGACATCCGGACAGGTCTGAAGCTTTCTTT. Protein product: CASRHPDRSEAFF.

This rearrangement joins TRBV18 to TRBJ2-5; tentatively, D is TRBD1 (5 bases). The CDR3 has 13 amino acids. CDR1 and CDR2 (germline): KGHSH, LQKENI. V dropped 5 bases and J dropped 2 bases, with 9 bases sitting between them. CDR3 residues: CASSVGHQETQYF. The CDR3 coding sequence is TGTGCCAGCTCAGTTGGACATCAAGAGACCCAGTACTTC.

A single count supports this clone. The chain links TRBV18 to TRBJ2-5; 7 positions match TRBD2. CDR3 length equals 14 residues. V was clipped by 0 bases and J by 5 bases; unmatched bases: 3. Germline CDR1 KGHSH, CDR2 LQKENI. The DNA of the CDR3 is TGTGCCAGCTCACCACCGAGCGGGGAGGAGACCCAGTACTTC. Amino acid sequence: CASSPPSGEETQYF.

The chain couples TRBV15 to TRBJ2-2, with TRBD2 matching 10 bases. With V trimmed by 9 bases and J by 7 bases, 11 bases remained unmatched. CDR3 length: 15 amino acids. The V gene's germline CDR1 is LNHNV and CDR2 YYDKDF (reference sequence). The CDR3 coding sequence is TGTGCCACGACGATCAGCCTAGCGGGGGACGGGGAGCTGTTTTTT. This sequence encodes CATTISLAGDGELFF.

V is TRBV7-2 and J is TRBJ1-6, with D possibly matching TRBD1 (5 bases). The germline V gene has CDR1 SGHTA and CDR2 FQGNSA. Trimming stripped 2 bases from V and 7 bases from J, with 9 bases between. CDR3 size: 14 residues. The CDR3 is CASSLQGANSPLHF. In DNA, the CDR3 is TGTGCCAGCAGCTTACAGGGTGCCAATTCACCCCTCCACTTT.

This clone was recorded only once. CDR3 loop: CASSSTGGYNEKLFF. The DNA for the CDR3 is TGTGCCAGCAGCTCCACCGGTGGTTATAATGAAAAACTGTTTTTT. The rearrangement joins TRBV11-2 to TRBJ1-4, with D unclear. V lost 4 bases and J 4 bases, leaving 13 bases between the germline ends. This CDR3 has 15 amino acids. CDR1 and CDR2 from the germline V gene are SGHAT and FQNNGV.

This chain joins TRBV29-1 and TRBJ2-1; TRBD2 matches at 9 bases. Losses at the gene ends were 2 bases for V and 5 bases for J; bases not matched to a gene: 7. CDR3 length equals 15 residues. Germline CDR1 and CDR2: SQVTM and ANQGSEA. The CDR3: CSVERRGGRNNEQFF. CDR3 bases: TGCAGCGTTGAAAGGCGGGGGGGCCGGAACAATGAGCAGTTCTTC.

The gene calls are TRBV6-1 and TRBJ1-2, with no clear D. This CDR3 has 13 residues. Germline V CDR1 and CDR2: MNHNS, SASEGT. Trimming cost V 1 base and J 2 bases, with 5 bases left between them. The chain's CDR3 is CASSEVPNYGYTF. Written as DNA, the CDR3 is TGTGCCAGCAGTGAAGTCCCCAACTATGGCTACACCTTC.

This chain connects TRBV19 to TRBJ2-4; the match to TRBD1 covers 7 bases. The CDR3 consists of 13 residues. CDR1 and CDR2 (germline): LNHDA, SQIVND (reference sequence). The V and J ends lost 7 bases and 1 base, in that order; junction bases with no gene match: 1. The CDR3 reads CASKGAAKNIQYF. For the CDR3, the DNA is TGTGCCAGTAAGGGGGCTGCCAAAAACATTCAGTACTTC.

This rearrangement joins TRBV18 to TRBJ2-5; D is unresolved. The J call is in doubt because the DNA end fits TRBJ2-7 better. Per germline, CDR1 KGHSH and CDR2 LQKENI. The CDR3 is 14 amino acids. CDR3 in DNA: TGTGCCAGCTCACCACCGGTAAAGGCCAACGAGCAGTACTTC. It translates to CASSPPVKANEQYF.

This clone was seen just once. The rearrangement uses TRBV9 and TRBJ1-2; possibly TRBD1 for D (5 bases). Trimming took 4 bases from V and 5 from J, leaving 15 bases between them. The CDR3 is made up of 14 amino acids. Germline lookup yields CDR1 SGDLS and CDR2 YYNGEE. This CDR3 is CASSNRGVGYGYTF. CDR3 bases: TGTGCCAGCAGCAATCGAGGGGTAGGTTATGGCTACACCTTC.

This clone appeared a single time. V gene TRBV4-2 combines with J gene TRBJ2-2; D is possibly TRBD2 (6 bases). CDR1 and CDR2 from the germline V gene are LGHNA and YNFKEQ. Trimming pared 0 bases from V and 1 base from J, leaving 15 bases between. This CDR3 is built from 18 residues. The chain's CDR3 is CASSQDFGWGGNTGELFF. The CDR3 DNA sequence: TGTGCCAGCAGCCAAGATTTTGGGTGGGGAGGGAACACCGGGGAGCTGTTTTTT.

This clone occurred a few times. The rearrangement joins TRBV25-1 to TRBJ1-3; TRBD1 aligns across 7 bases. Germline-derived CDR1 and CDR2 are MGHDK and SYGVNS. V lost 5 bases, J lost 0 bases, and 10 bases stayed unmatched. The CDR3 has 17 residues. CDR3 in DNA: TGTGCCAGCAGTTCCAGGACAGGTCCCGGCTCTGGAAACACCATATATTTT. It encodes CASSSRTGPGSGNTIYF. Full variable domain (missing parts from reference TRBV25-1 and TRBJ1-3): EADIYQTPRYLVIGTGKKITLECSQTMGHDKMYWYQQDPGMELHLIHYSYGVNSTEKGDLSSESTVSRIRTEHFPLTLESARPSHTSQYLCASSSRTGPGSGNTIYFGEGSWLTVV.

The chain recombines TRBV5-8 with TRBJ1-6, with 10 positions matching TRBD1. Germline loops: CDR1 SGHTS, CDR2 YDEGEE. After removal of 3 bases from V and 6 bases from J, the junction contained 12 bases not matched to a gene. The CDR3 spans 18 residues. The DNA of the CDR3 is TGTGCCAGCAGCTCCGCCGGGACAGGGGAGGGAATTAATTCACCCCTCCACTTT. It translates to CASSSAGTGEGINSPLHF.